This TCR beta chain was captured in a study of cytomegalovirus exposure and HLA in healthy donors (TCRdb year 2017). Concerning the study at large: An earlier analysis of some 600 of the donors reported approximately 260 Gb of sequence data and 95 million to 120 million unique TCR beta sequences obtained from around 170 million T cells. An early release that covered several hundred HLA-typed donors contained approximately 300 gigabases of sequencing data and roughly 84 million unique TCR sequences. The genetic ancestry cluster associated with self-reported Caucasian donors included 70% to 85% of the 350 to 500 genotyped donors. The study was designed to test whether signatures of past pathogen exposure could be identified by cataloging public T cell receptors. The study used immunosequencing to profile the T cell repertoires of under 700 subjects and linked those repertoires to cytomegalovirus serostatus. Besides the first cohort of around 670 subjects, a separate validation cohort made up of roughly 120 different subjects was used. The study combined high-throughput TCR immunosequencing, statistical association of individual TCRs with disease status, and machine learning to predict cytomegalovirus infection status. A later analysis re-analyzed previously published TCR beta repertoires from 650 to 800 donors and added high-resolution HLA genotyping to study TCR occurrence patterns. Rather than using new phenotypic data, the later analysis identified candidate immune exposures from TCR beta sequences and from how often those sequences occurred across donors. An earlier analysis of several hundred of the donors applied high-throughput TCR beta sequencing to assess whether each TCR beta V gene segment acted as functional or pseudogenic. Donor age, sex, ethnicity and CMV serostatus were collected together with the repertoire data. A later genetic analysis took genome-wide SNP genotypes for about 55% of the roughly 700 donors and used that subset as a discovery cohort. Every repertoire in the discovery cohort had been generated on one and the same sequencing platform. HLA typing covered class I and class II loci at four-digit resolution. The number of typed donors differed by locus: about 620-640 for A, B, C, DRB1 and DQB1; approximately 540 for DQA1; roughly 600 for DPA1; and around 470 for DPB1. Roughly 5 DR-DQ haplotypes were treated as single units for association and clustering because of strong linkage in the cohort. Among roughly 370 genotyped donors of the cohort, an average of around 240,000 unique TCR beta nucleotide sequences were sequenced per donor, 15% to 20% of them non-productive.

To prepare the library, the immunoSEQ multiplex PCR assay was applied. A mixture of 60 forward primers for TCR Vbeta segments and 13 reverse primers for TCR Jbeta segments was used in the multiplex PCR. A multiplex PCR assay on genomic DNA amplified the CDR3 region of rearranged TCR beta genes. Amplified TCR beta libraries were sequenced as 87-base-pair reads on the Illumina HiSeq System. Under the source paper's analysis protocol: A later analysis counted about 82 million unique TCR beta chains across the 666 repertoires, and around 9.9 million of these chains were shared by at least two donors. A nearest-neighbor algorithm error-corrected the raw reads and collapsed the reads into unique sequences, merging closely related sequences to remove PCR and sequencing errors. Alignment of CDR3 sequences to IMGT reference sequences was used to assign V, D and J gene segments. For a sequence to be retained, a match of at least six nucleotides was required to both a V gene segment and a J gene segment. A rearrangement counted as productive if the CDR3 had no stop codons and remained in frame with V and J, and every other rearrangement counted as non-productive. Following IMGT convention, CDR3 was defined as the stretch from the second conserved V-encoded cysteine to the conserved J-encoded phenylalanine. In an earlier analysis of more than 550 of the donors, sequences lacking an unambiguous match to a single V gene segment were excluded. An earlier analysis of several hundred of the donors classified V segments as functional when productive rearrangements were above 56.7% and as segregating when the standard deviation between donors was above 5%. To diagnose cytomegalovirus status from the catalog of TCR beta chain sequences, a statistical classification framework was built. V and J gene assignment, in a later analysis, came from comparing TCR nucleotide sequences with IMGT/GENE-DB human TR gene sequences. In a later analysis, CDR3 sequences and most-parsimonious VDJ recombination scenarios were assigned using the TCRdist pipeline. In a later analysis, each TCR beta chain was defined by its CDR3 amino acid sequence together with its V-gene family, and reads without a unique V-gene family were excluded. To address suspected cross-contamination and a sequencing artifact, a later analysis removed roughly 580 highly shared, low-generation-probability nucleotide sequences. In a later analysis, a clonal expansion index was calculated for each public chain from normalized within-repertoire ranks of inferred template counts. A later analysis computed generation probabilities with a VDJ recombination model fitted to out-of-frame rearrangements, and checked the results against IGoR. In a later analysis, hypergeometric tests were used to score TCR-TCR, TCR-HLA and TCR-CMV co-occurrence, with a repertoire-size bias correction applied to TCR pairs. To estimate false discovery rates, a later analysis permuted the HLA or CMV assignments 20 times. In a later analysis, co-occurring TCRs were grouped with DBSCAN, and TCRdist sequence similarity was added when clustering was performed within HLA-allele-positive subsets. For co-occurrence clustering, repertoires with fewer than 30,000 or more than 120,000 public chains were excluded, along with four to six repertoires with anomalous nucleotide sharing. In TCRdb, the immuneACCESS table is reduced to in-frame sequences with V and J assigned. These tables do not hold every clone; where another copy was compared, an unresolved V gene accounts for under half, and the others remain unexplained. The V and J calls and clone size come from that table; D and trimming were worked out from the DNA. Across this sample there are some 150,000 clones, with 70% to 80% seen only once. The top ten clonotypes cover around 6.3% of the sample.

CDR1 and CDR2, looked up from the germline V gene, are KGHSH and LQKENI. From cysteine to phenylalanine, the CDR3 is 15 amino acids long. Here the CDR3 DNA is all that survives: 45 bases in frame from base 1. Germline trimming amounts to 6 bases on V and 5 bases on J, with 11 as the count of junction bases outside the gene matches. The cohort comprised 710 or so healthy bone marrow donors. All cohort members were sampled while nominally healthy, although unrecorded immune exposures were likely present. The donor tested CMV seropositive, placing the donor among the 290 or so seropositive members of the cohort. Each donor provided a peripheral blood sample, and peripheral blood mononuclear cells were used for TCR beta sequencing. Genomic DNA was extracted from the blood cell samples with the Qiagen DNeasy Blood Extraction Kit. The investigation overall reported the following: Some IMGT-functional V segments, including TRBV6-2 and TRBV6-3, could not be told apart with the 87-base-pair reads, so those segments were excluded. V-gene and J-gene trimming of TCR beta chains was associated with a missense DCLRE1C variant in a later genetic analysis, and the association was replicated in an independent cohort. A cluster of highly shared sequence variants was judged likely to be a technical artifact of the sequencing pipeline. Because some donors lacked HLA typing at each locus, the association tests relied only on the typed subset. A later genetic analysis reported fewer N-insertions in productive TCRs among donors in an Asian-associated ancestry cluster than the roughly 700-donor mean. In an earlier analysis of roughly 500 of the donors, most TCR beta V segments appeared in productive rearrangements about 87% or about 30% of the time, broadly matching IMGT annotations. In vitro tests confirmed that a few of the cytomegalovirus-associated TCR beta chains recognize cytomegalovirus antigens. The earlier analysis of some 560 of the donors excluded roughly 17 rarely observed V segments, including chromosome 9 orphons, because counts were too low. According to a later analysis, parvovirus B19, influenza, CMV and Epstein-Barr virus appeared linked to several top co-occurrence clusters. In a later analysis, HLA-associated TCR beta chains were found to be more clonally expanded and to have lower generation probabilities than equally common non-associated chains. The classifier was reported to diagnose cytomegalovirus status with high specificity and sensitivity in both the original cohort and the validation cohort. A later analysis found that TCR association rates varied across HLA loci, with DRB1 alleles showing the most associated TCRs and HLA-C alleles the fewest. At a false discovery rate of 0.05, a later analysis linked about 16,000 TCR beta sequences to specific HLA alleles. According to a later analysis, most CMV-associated TCR beta chains appeared to be HLA-restricted, and the HLA associations seemed to be driven largely by CMV exposure. Assigning TCR associations to individual alleles was difficult when HLA alleles, especially DR and DQ, strongly co-occurred. A total of roughly 160 TCR beta chains were listed by the study as associated with cytomegalovirus. Across donors, most TCR sequences were observed very rarely, whereas some public TCRs were present in many individuals. For the cohort, immune exposure information was limited to CMV serostatus. Only TCR beta chains were sequenced in this cohort, and the absence of alpha or paired-chain data limited detectable features. The authors suggested that the approach could potentially be extended to other disease states and immunological phenotypes. Linkage disequilibrium might explain the correlated functional status among segregating V segments, but an unknown experimental factor could not be ruled out. A further reported finding was that TCR beta sequences accurately predicted the HLA-A and HLA-B alleles for most subjects in the first cohort. Sequencing depth was assumed to be roughly uniform across donors in the presence/absence analyses, though that assumption may not hold.

This clone was recorded only once. This clone's antigen is unknown. Per-nucleotide qualities are absent, and no much larger clonotype sits a single base away. This receptor was identified in a man over 45 in good health and CMV-seropositive. The receptor chain draws on TRBV18 and TRBJ1-2; 8 junctional bases match TRBD1. Sequencing was performed on PBMCs. The DNA reads TGTGCCAGCTCCGAAAGACGGACAGGGACGTATGGCTACACCTTC. Its amino acids are CASSERRTGTYGYTF.